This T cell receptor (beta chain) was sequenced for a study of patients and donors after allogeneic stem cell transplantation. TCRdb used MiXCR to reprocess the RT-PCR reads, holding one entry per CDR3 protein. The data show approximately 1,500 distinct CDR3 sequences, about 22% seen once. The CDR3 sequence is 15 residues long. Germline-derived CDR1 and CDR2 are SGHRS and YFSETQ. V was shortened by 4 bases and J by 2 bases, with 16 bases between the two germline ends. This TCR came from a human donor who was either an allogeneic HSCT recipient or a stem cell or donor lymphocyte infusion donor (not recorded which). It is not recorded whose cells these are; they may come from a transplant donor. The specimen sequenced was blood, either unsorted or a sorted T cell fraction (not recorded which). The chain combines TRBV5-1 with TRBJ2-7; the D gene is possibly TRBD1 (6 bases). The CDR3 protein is CASSGGRTVAYEQYF. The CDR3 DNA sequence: TGCGCCAGCAGCGGGGGCCGGACAGTCGCCTACGAGCAGTACTTC.